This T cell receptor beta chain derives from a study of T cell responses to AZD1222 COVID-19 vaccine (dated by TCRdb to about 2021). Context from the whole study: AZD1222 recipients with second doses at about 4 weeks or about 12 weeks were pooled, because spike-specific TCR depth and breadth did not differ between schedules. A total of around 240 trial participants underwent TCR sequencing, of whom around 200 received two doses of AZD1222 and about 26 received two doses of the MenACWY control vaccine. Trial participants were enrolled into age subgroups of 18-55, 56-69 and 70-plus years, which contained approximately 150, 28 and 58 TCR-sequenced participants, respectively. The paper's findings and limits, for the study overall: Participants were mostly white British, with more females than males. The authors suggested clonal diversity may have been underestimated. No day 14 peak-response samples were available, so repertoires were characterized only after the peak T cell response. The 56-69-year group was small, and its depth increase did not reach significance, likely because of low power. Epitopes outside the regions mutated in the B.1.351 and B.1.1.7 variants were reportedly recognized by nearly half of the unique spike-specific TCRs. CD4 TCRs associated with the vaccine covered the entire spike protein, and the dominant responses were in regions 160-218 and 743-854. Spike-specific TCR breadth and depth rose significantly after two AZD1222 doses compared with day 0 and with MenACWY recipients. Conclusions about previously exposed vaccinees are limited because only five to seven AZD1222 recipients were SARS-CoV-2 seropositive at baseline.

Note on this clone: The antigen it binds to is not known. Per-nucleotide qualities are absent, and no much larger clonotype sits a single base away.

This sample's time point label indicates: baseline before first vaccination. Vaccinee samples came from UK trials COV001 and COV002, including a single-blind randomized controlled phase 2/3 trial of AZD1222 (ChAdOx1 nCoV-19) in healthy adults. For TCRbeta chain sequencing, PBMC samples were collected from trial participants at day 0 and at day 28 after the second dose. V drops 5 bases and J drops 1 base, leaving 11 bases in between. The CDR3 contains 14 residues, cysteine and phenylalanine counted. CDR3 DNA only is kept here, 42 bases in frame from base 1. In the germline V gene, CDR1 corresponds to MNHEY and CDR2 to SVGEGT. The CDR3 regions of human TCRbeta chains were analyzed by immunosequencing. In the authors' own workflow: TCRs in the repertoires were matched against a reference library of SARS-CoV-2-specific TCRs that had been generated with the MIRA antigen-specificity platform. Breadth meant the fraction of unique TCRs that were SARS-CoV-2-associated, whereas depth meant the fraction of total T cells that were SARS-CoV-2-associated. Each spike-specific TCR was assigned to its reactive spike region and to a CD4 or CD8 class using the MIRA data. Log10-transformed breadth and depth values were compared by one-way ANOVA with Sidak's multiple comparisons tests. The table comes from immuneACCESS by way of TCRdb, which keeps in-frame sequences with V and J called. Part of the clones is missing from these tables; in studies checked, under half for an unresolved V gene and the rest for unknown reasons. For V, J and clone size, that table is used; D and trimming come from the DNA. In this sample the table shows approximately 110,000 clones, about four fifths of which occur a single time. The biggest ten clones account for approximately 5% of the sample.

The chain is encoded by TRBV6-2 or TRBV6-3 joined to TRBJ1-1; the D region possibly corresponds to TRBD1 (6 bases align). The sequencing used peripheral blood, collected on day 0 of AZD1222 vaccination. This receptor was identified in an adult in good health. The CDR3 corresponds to CASSRGRANTEAFF. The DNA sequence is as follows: TGTGCCAGCAGTAGGGGGAGGGCGAACACTGAAGCTTTCTTT.